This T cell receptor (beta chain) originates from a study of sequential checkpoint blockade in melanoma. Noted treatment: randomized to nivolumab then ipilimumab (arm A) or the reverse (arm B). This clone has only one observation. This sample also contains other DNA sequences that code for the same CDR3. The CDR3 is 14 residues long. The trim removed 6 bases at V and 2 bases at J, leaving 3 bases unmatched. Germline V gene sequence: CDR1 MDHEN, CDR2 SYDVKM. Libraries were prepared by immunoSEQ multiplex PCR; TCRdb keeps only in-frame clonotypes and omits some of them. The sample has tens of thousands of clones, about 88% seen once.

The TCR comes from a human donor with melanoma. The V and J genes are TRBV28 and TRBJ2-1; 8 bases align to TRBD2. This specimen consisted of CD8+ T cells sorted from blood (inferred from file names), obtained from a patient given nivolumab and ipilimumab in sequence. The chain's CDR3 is CASRTGGTYNEQFF. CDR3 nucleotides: TGTGCCAGCAGAACGGGAGGGACCTACAATGAGCAGTTCTTC. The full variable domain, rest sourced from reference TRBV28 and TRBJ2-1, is DVKVTQSSRYLVKRTGEKVFLECVQDMDHENMFWYRQDPGLGLRLIYFSYDVKMKEKGDIPEGYSVSREKKERFSLILESASTNQTSMYLCASRTGGTYNEQFFGPGTRLTVL.